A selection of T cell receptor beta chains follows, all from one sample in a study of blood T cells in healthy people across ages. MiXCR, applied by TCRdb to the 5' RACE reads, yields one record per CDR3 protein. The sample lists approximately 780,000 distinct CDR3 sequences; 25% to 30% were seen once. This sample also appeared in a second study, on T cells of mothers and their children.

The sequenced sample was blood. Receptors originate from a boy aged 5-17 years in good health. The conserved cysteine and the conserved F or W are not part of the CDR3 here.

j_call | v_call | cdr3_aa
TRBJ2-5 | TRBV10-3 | AITSGQRETQY
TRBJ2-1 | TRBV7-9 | ASSFPQGGRGSYNEQF
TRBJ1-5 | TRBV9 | ASSGDAVNQPQH
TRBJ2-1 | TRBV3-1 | ASSRYGAIFGNEQF
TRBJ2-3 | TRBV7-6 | ASSLALAQGAWDTQY
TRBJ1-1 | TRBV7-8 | ASSSGRLDTEAF
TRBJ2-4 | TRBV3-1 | ASSQDGGGLPSGYIQY
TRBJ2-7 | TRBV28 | ASSLAGVPYEQY
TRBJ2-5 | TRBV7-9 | ASSLGFRGMIETQY
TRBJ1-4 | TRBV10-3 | AISDSVGDEKLF
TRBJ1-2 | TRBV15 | ATCRDLEGAIYGYT
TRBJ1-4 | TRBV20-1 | SAPGTTNEKLF
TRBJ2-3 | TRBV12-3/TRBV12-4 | ASTFRLAGTDTQY
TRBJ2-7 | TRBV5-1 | ASSISSGGSIYEQY
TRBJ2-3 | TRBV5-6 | ASSPGLAGAADTQY
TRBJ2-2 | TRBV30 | AWSEDPNAAGELF
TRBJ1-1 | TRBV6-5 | ASTTVGQGLEAF
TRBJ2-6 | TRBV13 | ASSFDGSGANVLT
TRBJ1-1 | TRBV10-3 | AITTGHLNTEAF
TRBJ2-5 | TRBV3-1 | ASSQDEETQY
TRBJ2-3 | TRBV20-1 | SATSGGDVGTQY
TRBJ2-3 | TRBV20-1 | SAGTGTGTDTQY
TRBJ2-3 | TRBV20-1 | SATRQDPSTDTQY
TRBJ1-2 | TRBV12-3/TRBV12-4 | ASRGQPNYGYT
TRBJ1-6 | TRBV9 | ASSAWTGGDSPLH
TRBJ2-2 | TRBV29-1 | SVGHGKGELF
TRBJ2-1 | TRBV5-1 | ARSVGTAANEQF
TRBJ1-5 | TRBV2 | ASSEQRPGHQPQH
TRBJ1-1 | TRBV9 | ASSVGVRGAMNTEAF
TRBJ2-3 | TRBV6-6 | ASSQEGPLDTQY
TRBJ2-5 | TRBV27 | ASSPGQGRVETQY
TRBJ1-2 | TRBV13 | ASSLEGKNAYGYT
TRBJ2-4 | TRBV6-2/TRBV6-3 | TSSQGLHKNIQY
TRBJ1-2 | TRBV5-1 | ASSLAGEDYGYT
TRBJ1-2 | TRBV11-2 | ASSLEAGPNYGYT
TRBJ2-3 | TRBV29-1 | SGSTGGLGTDTQY
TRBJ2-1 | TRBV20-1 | SAIKLTYNEQF
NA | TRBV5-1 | ASSVKGLSEQF
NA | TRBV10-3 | ATRLASSYEQY